Following are 27 T cell receptor beta chains from one sample sequenced in a study of blood T cells in healthy people across ages. Through a sample-barcoded 5' primer and a J-beta primer mix, a second PCR was run for roughly 7 to 11 cycles. TCRdb itself ran the 5' RACE reads through MiXCR, one entry per CDR3 protein. The table includes 700,000 or so distinct CDR3 sequences, 20% to 25% detected once. Sequenced input: blood. The receptor source for this set is a man in his sixties or seventies in good health.

This chain uses TRBV7-9 with TRBJ1-4; D might be TRBD1 (5 bases). In germline, CDR1 is SEHNR, CDR2 FQNEAQ (reference sequence). The CDR3 is 14 amino acids. The germline V and J ends were trimmed by 4 bases and 7 bases, with 13 bases remaining between them. The CDR3 loop reads CASSSGRSFEKLFF. The CDR3, as DNA: TGTGCCAGCAGCTCGGGACGGAGCTTTGAAAAACTGTTTTTT. The full variable domain, rest sourced from reference TRBV7-9 and TRBJ1-4, is DTGVSQNPRHKITKRGQNVTFRCDPISEHNRLYWYRQTLGQGPEFLTYFQNEAQLEKSRLLSDRFSAERPKGSFSTLEIQRTEQGDSAMYLCASSSGRSFEKLFFGSGTQLSVL.

This clonotype showed up just a few times. CDR3 nucleotide sequence: TGTGCCATCAGTGAGCCCGGACAGGGTGGCGGGTATGGCTACACCTTC. Protein sequence: CAISEPGQGGGYGYTF. This chain joins TRBV10-3 and TRBJ1-2, with TRBD1 matching 8 bases. The ends lost 2 bases at V and 5 bases at J; junction bases unmatched: 10. The CDR3 covers 16 residues. Germline values: CDR1 ENHRY, CDR2 SYGVKD.

The rearrangement uses TRBV2 and TRBJ2-5; 11 bases are shared with TRBD2. TRBJ2-1 matches the DNA end more closely, so the J call is doubtful. This CDR3 contains 15 residues. From germline, CDR1 is SNHLY and CDR2 FYNNEI. Here the CDR3 reads CASSPGTSGFNEQFF. CDR3 DNA: TGTGCCAGCAGTCCTGGGACTAGCGGCTTCAATGAGCAGTTCTTC.

This sequence joins TRBV15 and TRBJ2-7; TRBD1 agrees at 10 bases. Germline lookup yields CDR1 LNHNV and CDR2 YYDKDF (reference sequence). The CDR3 covers 17 residues. The J segment lost 8 bases and the V segment lost 1 base, leaving 14 bases of the junction unmatched. The CDR3: CATSRGRGTGETNKQYF. The CDR3 bases are TGTGCCACCAGCAGAGGCCGAGGGACAGGGGAAACCAACAAGCAGTACTTC.

This sequence joins TRBV2 and TRBJ2-5; D gene uncertain. The V end was cut by 7 bases, the J end by 1 base, with 7 bases between. The CDR3 is 12 amino acids. Germline V gene lookup returns CDR1 SNHLY and CDR2 FYNNEI. The CDR3 DNA is TGTGCCAGCAACGAAATCCAAGAGACCCAGTACTTC. Translated: CASNEIQETQYF. The variable domain in full, with the rest retrieved from reference TRBV2 and TRBJ2-5, is EPEVTQTPSHQVTQMGQEVILRCVPISNHLYFYWYRQILGQKVEFLVSFYNNEISEKSEIFDDQFSVERPDGSNFTLKIRSTKLEDSAMYFCASNEIQETQYFGPGTRLLVL.

This clonotype was recorded a few times. The CDR3 sequence: CASSGTLPYEQYF. Written as DNA, the CDR3 is TGTGCCAGCAGTGGGACTCTTCCCTACGAGCAGTACTTC. The V call is TRBV2, the J call TRBJ2-7, with a tentative D call TRBD2 (5 bases). Per the germline V gene, CDR1 is SNHLY and CDR2 is FYNNEI. Between the trimmed V and J ends, which lost 4 bases and 2 bases, there was a span of 9 bases. CDR3 size: 13 residues.

This clonotype was observed a handful of times. V usage is TRBV4-1 and J usage is TRBJ2-1; no firm D call. The CDR3 is 16 amino acids. V was trimmed by 0 bases and J by 1 base, leaving 10 bases between them. Per germline, CDR1 MGHRA and CDR2 YSYEKL. CDR3 sequence (DNA): TGCGCCAGCAGCCAAGATGGAGATCCTTCCTACAATGAGCAGTTCTTC. Translation gives CASSQDGDPSYNEQFF.

This clonotype was observed a few times. The CDR3 is CASSTQTGVNTEAFF. CDR3 DNA: TGTGCCAGCAGCACCCAGACAGGGGTGAACACTGAAGCTTTCTTT. The genes are TRBV11-2 and TRBJ1-1; 8 nucleotides line up with TRBD1. This CDR3 comprises 15 residues. V trimming: 5 bases; J trimming: 0 bases; junction bases outside the gene matches: 5. Germline lookup yields CDR1 SGHAT and CDR2 FQNNGV.

This clonotype showed up just a few times. The rearrangement joins TRBV15 to TRBJ1-4, with D perhaps matching TRBD1 (5 bases). The CDR3 is 16 amino acids. The germline V gene encodes CDR1 LNHNV and CDR2 YYDKDF (reference sequence). The V and J ends lost 1 base and 3 bases respectively, with 12 bases between them. The CDR3 spells CATSRARVSANEKLFF. Written as DNA, the CDR3 is TGTGCCACCAGCAGAGCCAGGGTCTCGGCTAATGAAAAACTGTTTTTT. The complete variable domain, with remaining parts taken from reference TRBV15 and TRBJ1-4, reads DAMVIQNPRYQVTQFGKPVTLSCSQTLNHNVMYWYQQKSSQAPKLLFHYYDKDFNNEADTPDNFQSRRPNTSFCFLDIRSPGLGDTAMYLCATSRARVSANEKLFFGSGTQLSVL.

J is TRBJ2-1 and V is TRBV10-3, with TRBD1 matching 11 bases. With the DNA end fitting TRBJ2-7 better, the J assignment may be wrong. The length of the CDR3 is 15 residues. Germline V CDR1 and CDR2: ENHRY, SYGVKD. CDR3 protein: CAISEPGQGDYEQYV. CDR3 coding DNA: TGTGCCATCAGTGAGCCGGGACAGGGGGACTACGAGCAGTACGTC.

In its sample, this clonotype was seen a few times. The chain employs TRBV12-3 or TRBV12-4 and TRBJ2-6; no reliable D call. The CDR3 length is 13 residues. With 3 bases removed from V and 4 bases from J, the gap between germline ends came to 4 bases. This CDR3 reads CASSFIGANVLTF. The CDR3 DNA follows: TGTGCCAGCAGTTTTATAGGGGCCAACGTCCTGACTTTC.

In this sample, this clonotype turned up a few times. The chain uses TRBV11-3 and TRBJ2-5; tentatively, D is TRBD2 (5 bases). The germline V gene has CDR1 SGHNT and CDR2 YENEEA. The CDR3 length is 16 residues. Deletions cut 3 bases from V and 1 base from J, with 15 bases between. The CDR3 here is CASSFMRATFQETQYF. CDR3 coding DNA: TGTGCCAGCAGCTTCATGCGGGCGACATTCCAAGAGACCCAGTACTTC.

The chain couples TRBV27 to TRBJ1-6; 8 bases map to TRBD1. Germline trimming cut 4 bases from V and 7 bases from J; bases unmatched to any gene: 9. Germline loops: CDR1 MNHEY, CDR2 SMNVEV (reference sequence). This CDR3 is built from 16 residues. The CDR3 here is CASSSPGTGGNSPLHF. CDR3 DNA: TGTGCCAGCAGTTCCCCGGGGACAGGCGGGAATTCACCCCTCCACTTT.

This clonotype was recorded at least ten times. The chain uses TRBV29-1 and TRBJ2-3, with D hard to call. Germline lookup yields CDR1 SQVTM and CDR2 ANQGSEA. This CDR3 comprises 13 residues. Trimming cost V 2 bases and J 0 bases, with 6 bases left between them. The CDR3 DNA is TGCAGCGTTGAACAGCCAAGCACAGATACGCAGTATTTT. Translated, it gives CSVEQPSTDTQYF.

This chain uses TRBV12-3 or TRBV12-4 with TRBJ1-3, with D maybe TRBD1 (5 bases). Trimming pared 5 bases from V and 4 bases from J, leaving 18 bases between. The CDR3 sequence is 16 residues long. CDR3: CASSPDVWGEGNTIYF. CDR3 DNA sequence: TGTGCCAGCAGTCCCGATGTCTGGGGGGAAGGAAACACCATATATTTT.

The V gene is TRBV6-6, the J gene TRBJ1-2; unclear D gene. Trimming pared 5 bases from V and 6 bases from J, leaving 10 bases between. CDR1 and CDR2 from the germline V gene are MNHNY and SVGAGI (reference sequence). This CDR3 contains 12 residues. The CDR3 loop is CASSRGLDGYTF. The CDR3, as DNA: TGTGCCAGCAGTAGAGGGCTTGATGGCTACACCTTC.

This clonotype was picked up many times. The rearrangement joins TRBV12-3 or TRBV12-4 to TRBJ2-3; 8 bases align to TRBD2. The CDR3 is 15 residues long. The trim removed 1 base at V and 6 bases at J, leaving 6 bases unmatched. CDR3 DNA: TGTGCCAGCAGTTTAGGCGGTAGCGGGGTGGATACGCAGTATTTT. It translates to CASSLGGSGVDTQYF.

In the case of this clonotype: An end of the junction differs from the germline gene, which may be a read error. The chain employs TRBV7-9 and TRBJ1-1, with D unclear. Germline assignment: CDR1 SEHNR and CDR2 FQNEAQ (reference sequence). This CDR3 spans 16 amino acids. In DNA, the CDR3 is TGTGTCAGCAGCTGGACCGATAGAGAAGTGAACACTGAAGCTTTCTTT. This translates into CVSSWTDREVNTEAFF.

This clonotype came up a few times. The chain carries TRBV30 and TRBJ2-1, with 15 bases lining up with TRBD2. Germline values: CDR1 GTSNPN, CDR2 SVGIG (reference sequence). J gave up 6 bases and V 5 bases, and 5 bases lay outside the gene matches. CDR3 length equals 15 residues. The CDR3 is CAWDWGLAGGNEQFF. The CDR3 DNA reads as TGTGCCTGGGATTGGGGACTAGCGGGAGGCAATGAGCAGTTCTTC.

The chain recombines TRBV10-3 with TRBJ1-2; a possible D gene is TRBD1 (5 bases). Trimming shortened V by 6 bases and J by 8 bases, and 13 bases separated the two germline ends. This CDR3 contains 12 residues. Looked up from germline, CDR1 is ENHRY and CDR2 is SYGVKD. The CDR3 DNA is TGTGCCATCAGCGCCGCAGAGGGGGGCTACACCTTC. It yields the protein CAISAAEGGYTF.

This clonotype showed up just a few times. V usage is TRBV9 and J usage is TRBJ2-2; 9 bases map to TRBD1. In germline, CDR1 is SGDLS, CDR2 YYNGEE. With 4 bases clipped from V and 6 bases from J, the junction kept 7 bases outside the gene matches. The CDR3 runs 15 residues. The CDR3 sequence: CASSTLGQGAGELFF. CDR3 DNA: TGTGCCAGCAGCACCCTGGGACAGGGCGCCGGGGAGCTGTTTTTT.

This clonotype was observed a handful of times. This chain uses TRBV7-6 with TRBJ2-1, with 8 bases that match TRBD2. Germline loops: CDR1 SGHVS, CDR2 FNYEAQ. This CDR3 is 14 amino acids long. The junction had 4 bases not matched to a gene; V was cut back by 1 base and J by 8 bases. The CDR3 DNA reads TGTGCCAGCAGCTTAGTACTAGCGGTAGATGAGCAGTTCTTC. Protein: CASSLVLAVDEQFF.

CDR3 DNA sequence: TGTGCCACCAGTGATTTGTGGCATAACAATGAGCAGTTCTTC. Translation gives CATSDLWHNNEQFF. The chain links TRBV24-1 to TRBJ2-1; unclear D gene. The CDR3 covers 14 residues. The germline gives CDR1 KGHDR, CDR2 SFDVKD. The V and J ends lost 0 bases and 5 bases respectively, with 7 bases between them.

The chain recombines TRBV7-6 with TRBJ2-2, with 9 bases fitting TRBD2. The CDR3 is 16 residues long. CDR1 and CDR2 (germline): SGHVS, FNYEAQ. The trim removed 2 bases at V and 0 bases at J, leaving 1 base unmatched. CDR3 loop: CASSLLAGSNTGELFF. CDR3 bases: TGTGCCAGCAGCTTACTAGCGGGGTCGAACACCGGGGAGCTGTTTTTT.

This clonotype turned up a few times. This sequence joins TRBV6-6 and TRBJ1-4; weak D call: TRBD1 (5 bases). This CDR3 contains 15 residues. Trimming stripped 0 bases from V and 8 bases from J, with 13 bases between. The germline CDR1 and CDR2 sequences are MNHNY and SVGAGI (reference sequence). The CDR3 sequence: CASSYSRDLEEKLFF. The CDR3 DNA follows: TGTGCCAGCAGTTACTCCCGGGACTTGGAGGAAAAACTGTTTTTT.

The V gene is TRBV29-1, the J gene TRBJ1-5, with D possibly TRBD1 on 6 matching bases. The CDR3 has 14 amino acids. V gave up 3 bases and J gave up 4 bases, with 13 bases separating them. The germline CDR1 and CDR2 sequences are SQVTM and ANQGSEA. The CDR3 sequence is CSVDGGGTNQPQHF. The CDR3 DNA follows: TGCAGCGTTGATGGGGGGGGCACGAATCAGCCCCAGCATTTT.

The rearrangement uses TRBV20-1 and TRBJ1-1; 8 bases agree with TRBD1. The germline gives CDR1 DFQATT, CDR2 SNEGSKA (reference sequence). The V gene end was trimmed by 6 bases and the J gene end by 0 bases; junction bases not matched to a gene: 12. The CDR3 is made up of 16 amino acids. The CDR3 DNA sequence: TGCAGTGCCCCAGACCGGACAGGGAGAATGAACACTGAAGCTTTCTTT. It encodes CSAPDRTGRMNTEAFF.